Listed below are T cell receptor beta chains from one sample, sequenced in a study of cytomegalovirus exposure and HLA in healthy donors. Sequencing used immunoSEQ multiplex PCR; TCRdb keeps in-frame clones, though not all of them. The sample records about 120,000 clones, under 85% being singletons. Sequencing used PBMCs. The receptor set was obtained from a woman under 30 in good health and CMV-seronegative. The CDR3 runs from the conserved cysteine through the conserved F or W. Each record gives: D gene, CDR3 length, V gene, J gene, clone size, CDR3 DNA, CDR3 protein. The D gene is left open where the match is weak. Some rows have no size entry. The others give once, few or many, or a class for an expanded clone.

d_gene: TRBD1
len: 14
v_gene: TRBV7-9
j_gene: TRBJ1-1
abundance: NA
CDR3nt: TGTGCCAGCAGCTTAGCACAGGGGGACACTGAAGCTTTCTTT
CDR3aa: CASSLAQGDTEAFF

d_gene: TRBD1
len: 13
v_gene: TRBV29-1
j_gene: TRBJ1-1
abundance: NA
CDR3nt: TGCAGCGTTGTAGCAGGGGGTAACACTGAAGCTTTCTTT
CDR3aa: CSVVAGGNTEAFF

d_gene: TRBD2
len: 15
v_gene: TRBV9
j_gene: TRBJ2-3
abundance: NA
CDR3nt: TGTGCCAGCAGCTCACAGCGGGGGAGCGTGGATACGCAGTATTTT
CDR3aa: CASSSQRGSVDTQYF

d_gene: TRBD2
len: 15
v_gene: TRBV30
j_gene: TRBJ2-5
abundance: NA
CDR3nt: TGTGCCTGGAGTCCTGGCGGGGGGGTTCAAGAGACCCAGTACTTC
CDR3aa: CAWSPGGGVQETQYF

d_gene: NA
len: 13
v_gene: TRBV7-6
j_gene: TRBJ1-1
abundance: once
CDR3nt: TGTGCCAGCAGCGGAGGTGGGTCCACTGAAGCTTTCTTT
CDR3aa: CASSGGGSTEAFF

d_gene: NA
len: 16
v_gene: TRBV5-6
j_gene: TRBJ1-2
abundance: NA
CDR3nt: TGTGCCAGCAGCTTTTTAGGGGCAGGGCGAGATTATGGCTACACCTTC
CDR3aa: CASSFLGAGRDYGYTF

d_gene: TRBD1
len: 12
v_gene: TRBV29-1
j_gene: TRBJ1-1
abundance: NA
CDR3nt: TGCAGCGTTGAGACAGGGGCCACTGAAGCTTTCTTT
CDR3aa: CSVETGATEAFF

d_gene: NA
len: 16
v_gene: TRBV6-1
j_gene: TRBJ2-7
abundance: NA
CDR3nt: TGTGCCAGCAGTGAAGCGCCAGACAGGATCTCCTACGAGCAGTACTTC
CDR3aa: CASSEAPDRISYEQYF

d_gene: NA
len: 13
v_gene: TRBV29-1
j_gene: TRBJ2-7
abundance: NA
CDR3nt: TGCAGCGTTGCCGGGACAATAACCTACGAGCAGTACTTC
CDR3aa: CSVAGTITYEQYF

d_gene: TRBD1
len: 13
v_gene: TRBV27
j_gene: TRBJ2-4
abundance: NA
CDR3nt: TGTGCCTCCAGACAGGGGTCAAGAAACATTCAGTACTTC
CDR3aa: CASRQGSRNIQYF

d_gene: NA
len: 16
v_gene: TRBV11-2
j_gene: TRBJ1-4
abundance: NA
CDR3nt: TGTGCCAGCAGCTTTACGGGGGGCGTTGGGAATGAAAAACTGTTTTTT
CDR3aa: CASSFTGGVGNEKLFF

d_gene: NA
len: 13
v_gene: TRBV6-5
j_gene: TRBJ1-1
abundance: once
CDR3nt: TGTGCCAGCAGAGGGGGATTGAACACTGAAGCTTTCTTT
CDR3aa: CASRGGLNTEAFF

d_gene: TRBD2
len: 14
v_gene: TRBV7-9
j_gene: TRBJ2-1
abundance: NA
CDR3nt: TGTGCCAGCAGCCGGACTAGCCAGGCCAATGAGCAGTTCTTC
CDR3aa: CASSRTSQANEQFF

d_gene: NA
len: 14
v_gene: TRBV28
j_gene: TRBJ1-2
abundance: once
CDR3nt: TGTGCCAGCAGTTTATCTTCGGCTAACTATGGCTACACCTTC
CDR3aa: CASSLSSANYGYTF

d_gene: TRBD1
len: 13
v_gene: TRBV28
j_gene: TRBJ1-1
abundance: NA
CDR3nt: TGTGCCAGCAGTCCTCCGGGACAGGGAAAAGCTTTCTTT
CDR3aa: CASSPPGQGKAFF

d_gene: NA
len: 15
v_gene: TRBV5-4
j_gene: TRBJ2-5
abundance: NA
CDR3nt: TGTGCCAGCAGCATACTACAGAGGGAGCAAGAGACCCAGTACTTC
CDR3aa: CASSILQREQETQYF

d_gene: NA
len: 13
v_gene: TRBV5-1
j_gene: TRBJ1-1
abundance: few
CDR3nt: TGCGCCAGTAGCTTATGGCAGAACACTGAAGCTTTCTTT
CDR3aa: CASSLWQNTEAFF

d_gene: TRBD2
len: 15
v_gene: TRBV5-4
j_gene: TRBJ2-1
abundance: NA
CDR3nt: TGTGCCAGCAGCGCTAGCGGGGGGCGATACAATGAGCAGTTCTTC
CDR3aa: CASSASGGRYNEQFF

d_gene: TRBD1
len: 14
v_gene: TRBV2
j_gene: TRBJ1-6
abundance: NA
CDR3nt: TGTGCCAGCAGCGACCGACAGGGAGGTTCACCCCTCCACTTT
CDR3aa: CASSDRQGGSPLHF

d_gene: NA
len: 14
v_gene: TRBV7-6
j_gene: TRBJ2-3
abundance: NA
CDR3nt: TGTGCCAGCAGCTTAAGGCAGGGCCCCGATACGCAGTATTTT
CDR3aa: CASSLRQGPDTQYF

d_gene: TRBD1
len: 14
v_gene: TRBV28
j_gene: TRBJ1-5
abundance: NA
CDR3nt: TGTGCCAGCAGTTTGGGGCAGGGGGTACAGCCCCAGCATTTT
CDR3aa: CASSLGQGVQPQHF

d_gene: TRBD1
len: 14
v_gene: TRBV6-5
j_gene: TRBJ1-1
abundance: NA
CDR3nt: TGTGCCAGCAGTTACTCTCTCACAGGGGCTGAAGCTTTCTTT
CDR3aa: CASSYSLTGAEAFF

d_gene: TRBD1
len: 15
v_gene: TRBV6-5
j_gene: TRBJ1-6
abundance: NA
CDR3nt: TGTGCCAGCAGTTACGGGCAGGGGGTGAATTCACCCCTCCACTTT
CDR3aa: CASSYGQGVNSPLHF

d_gene: NA
len: 15
v_gene: TRBV28
j_gene: TRBJ1-2
abundance: NA
CDR3nt: TGTGCCAGCAGTTTTGCCTTACCATCGACAGATGGCTACACCTTC
CDR3aa: CASSFALPSTDGYTF

d_gene: NA
len: 13
v_gene: TRBV12-5
j_gene: TRBJ1-5
abundance: NA
CDR3nt: TGTGCTAGTTCGCTGGGAGACGGTCAGCCCCAGCATTTT
CDR3aa: CASSLGDGQPQHF

d_gene: NA
len: 13
v_gene: TRBV6-6
j_gene: TRBJ1-6
abundance: NA
CDR3nt: TGTGCCTCACTCCCTTCATATAATTCACCCCTCCACTTT
CDR3aa: CASLPSYNSPLHF

d_gene: NA
len: 14
v_gene: TRBV5-8
j_gene: TRBJ1-3
abundance: NA
CDR3nt: TGTGCCAGCAGCTTGGCGCAGGTCGGGAGCACCATATATTTT
CDR3aa: CASSLAQVGSTIYF

d_gene: NA
len: 13
v_gene: TRBV28
j_gene: TRBJ2-3
abundance: NA
CDR3nt: TGTGCCAGCAGTTCCACAGGGTCGGATACGCAGTATTTT
CDR3aa: CASSSTGSDTQYF

d_gene: NA
len: 16
v_gene: TRBV5-1
j_gene: TRBJ2-6
abundance: NA
CDR3nt: TGCGCCAGCAGCTTGGGGACAACGTCTGGGGCCAACGTCCTGACTTTC
CDR3aa: CASSLGTTSGANVLTF

d_gene: NA
len: 11
v_gene: TRBV20-1
j_gene: TRBJ2-3
abundance: once
CDR3nt: TGCAGTGCTAGCCTCCCGGATACGCAGTATTTT
CDR3aa: CSASLPDTQYF

d_gene: TRBD2
len: 17
v_gene: TRBV30
j_gene: TRBJ2-7
abundance: NA
CDR3nt: TGTGCCTGGAGTGTACCCCCACCGGGACTACCCTTAAGGGAGCAGTACTTC
CDR3aa: CAWSVPPPGLPLREQYF

d_gene: NA
len: 16
v_gene: TRBV27
j_gene: TRBJ2-3
abundance: NA
CDR3nt: TGTGCCAGCAGACAAAGGAGGGGCTTAAGCACAGATACGCAGTATTTT
CDR3aa: CASRQRRGLSTDTQYF

d_gene: NA
len: 13
v_gene: TRBV6-1
j_gene: TRBJ1-6
abundance: NA
CDR3nt: TGTGCCAGCAGTCCACAGGGAACCTCACCCCTCCACTTT
CDR3aa: CASSPQGTSPLHF

d_gene: NA
len: 12
v_gene: TRBV2
j_gene: TRBJ1-4
abundance: NA
CDR3nt: TGTGCCAGCAGTGAAGACGAGGAAAAACTGTTTTTT
CDR3aa: CASSEDEEKLFF

d_gene: TRBD1
len: 16
v_gene: TRBV10-3
j_gene: TRBJ1-5
abundance: NA
CDR3nt: TGTGCCATCAGTAACAGGACAGGCGAGCGACCTAGGCCCCAGCATTTT
CDR3aa: CAISNRTGERPRPQHF

d_gene: TRBD2
len: 17
v_gene: TRBV27
j_gene: TRBJ2-1
abundance: NA
CDR3nt: TGTGCCAGCAGTCCGGGGACTAGCGGGGCAGCCTACAATGAGCAGTTCTTC
CDR3aa: CASSPGTSGAAYNEQFF

d_gene: NA
len: 14
v_gene: TRBV19
j_gene: TRBJ1-2
abundance: NA
CDR3nt: TGTGCCAGTGCCATCGGTCAGGCAGACTATGGCTACACCTTC
CDR3aa: CASAIGQADYGYTF

d_gene: NA
len: 15
v_gene: TRBV15
j_gene: TRBJ1-2
abundance: NA
CDR3nt: TGTGCCACCAGCTCTACTCCCGGGATTAACTATGGCTACACCTTC
CDR3aa: CATSSTPGINYGYTF